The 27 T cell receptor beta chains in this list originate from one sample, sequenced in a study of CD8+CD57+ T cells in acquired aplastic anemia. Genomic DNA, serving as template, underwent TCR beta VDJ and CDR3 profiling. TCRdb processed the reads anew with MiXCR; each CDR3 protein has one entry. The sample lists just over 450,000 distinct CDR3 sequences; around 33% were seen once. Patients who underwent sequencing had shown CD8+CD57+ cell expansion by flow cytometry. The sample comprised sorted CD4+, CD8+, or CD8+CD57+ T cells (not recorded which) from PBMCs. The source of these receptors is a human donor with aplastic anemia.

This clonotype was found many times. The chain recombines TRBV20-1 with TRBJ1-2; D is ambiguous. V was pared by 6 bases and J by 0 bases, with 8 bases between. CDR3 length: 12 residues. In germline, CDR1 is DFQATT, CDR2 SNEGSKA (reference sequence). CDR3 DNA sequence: TGCAGTGCCACGGGAGCTAACTATGGCTACACCTTC. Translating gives CSATGANYGYTF.

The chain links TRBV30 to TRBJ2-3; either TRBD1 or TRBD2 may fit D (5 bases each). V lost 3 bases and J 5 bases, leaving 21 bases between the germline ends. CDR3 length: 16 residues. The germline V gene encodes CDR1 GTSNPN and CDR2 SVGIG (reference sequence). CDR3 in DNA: TGTGCCTGGAGGGACACCGGGACCATCGCAGTAGATACGCAGTATTTT. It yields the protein CAWRDTGTIAVDTQYF.

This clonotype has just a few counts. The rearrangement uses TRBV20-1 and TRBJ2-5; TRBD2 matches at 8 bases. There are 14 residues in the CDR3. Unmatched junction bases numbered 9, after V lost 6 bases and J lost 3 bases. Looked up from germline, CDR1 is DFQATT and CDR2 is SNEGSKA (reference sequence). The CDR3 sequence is CSAPPRGGKETQYF. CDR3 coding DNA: TGCAGTGCCCCCCCCCGGGGGGGGAAAGAGACCCAGTACTTC.

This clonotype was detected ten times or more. In DNA form, the CDR3 reads TGTGCCAGCAGTGCACAGGGGGCGGGAGAGACCCAGTACTTC. Translated, it gives CASSAQGAGETQYF. J is TRBJ2-5 and V is TRBV2, with 9 nucleotides matching TRBD1. CDR3 length: 14 amino acids. The V gene end was trimmed by 4 bases and the J gene end by 4 bases; junction bases not matched to a gene: 4. CDR1 is SNHLY, CDR2 FYNNEI, per germline.

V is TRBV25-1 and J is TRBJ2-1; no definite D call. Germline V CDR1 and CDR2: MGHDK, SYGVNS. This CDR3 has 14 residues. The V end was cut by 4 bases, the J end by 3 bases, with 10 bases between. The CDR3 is CASSAPLVYNEQFF. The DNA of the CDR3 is TGTGCCAGCAGTGCCCCGTTGGTCTACAATGAGCAGTTCTTC.

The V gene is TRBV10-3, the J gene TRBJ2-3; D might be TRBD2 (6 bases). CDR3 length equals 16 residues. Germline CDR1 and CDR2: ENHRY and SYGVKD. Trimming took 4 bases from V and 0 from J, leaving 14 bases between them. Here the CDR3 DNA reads TGTGCCATCAGTGGCGAGCGGAGGGGAAGCACAGATACGCAGTATTTT. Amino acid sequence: CAISGERRGSTDTQYF.

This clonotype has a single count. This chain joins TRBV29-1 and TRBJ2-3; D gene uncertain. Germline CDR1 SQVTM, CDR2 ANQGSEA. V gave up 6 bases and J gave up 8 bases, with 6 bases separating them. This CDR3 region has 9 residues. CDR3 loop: CSVSTTQYF. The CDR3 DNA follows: TGCAGCGTATCTACTACGCAGTATTTT.

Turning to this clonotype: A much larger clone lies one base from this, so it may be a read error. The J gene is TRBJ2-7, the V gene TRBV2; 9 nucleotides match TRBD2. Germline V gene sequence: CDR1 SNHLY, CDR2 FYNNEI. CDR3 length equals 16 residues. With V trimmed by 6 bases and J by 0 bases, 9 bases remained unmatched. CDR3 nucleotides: TGTGCCAGCAGCCACCTTAGCGGGAGTGGCTCCTACGAGCAGTACTTC. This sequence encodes CASSHLSGSGSYEQYF.

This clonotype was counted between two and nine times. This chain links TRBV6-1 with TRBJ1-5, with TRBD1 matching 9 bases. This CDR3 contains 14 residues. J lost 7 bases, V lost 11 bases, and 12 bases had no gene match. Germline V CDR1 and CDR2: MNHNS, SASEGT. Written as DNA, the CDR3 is TGTGCCGTAAGGGGACAGGGAATGGAACAGCCCCAGCATTTT. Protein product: CAVRGQGMEQPQHF.

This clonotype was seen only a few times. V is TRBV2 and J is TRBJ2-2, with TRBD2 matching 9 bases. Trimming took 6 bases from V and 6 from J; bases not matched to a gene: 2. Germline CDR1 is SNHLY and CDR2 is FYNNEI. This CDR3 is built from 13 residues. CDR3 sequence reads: CASRRGGPGELFF. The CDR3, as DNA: TGTGCCAGCAGGCGGGGGGGGCCCGGGGAGCTGTTTTTT.

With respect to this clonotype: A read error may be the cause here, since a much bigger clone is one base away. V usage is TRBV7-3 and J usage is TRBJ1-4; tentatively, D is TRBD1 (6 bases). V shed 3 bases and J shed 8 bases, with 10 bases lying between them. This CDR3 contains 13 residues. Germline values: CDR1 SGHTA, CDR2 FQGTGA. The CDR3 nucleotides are TGTGCCAGCAGCTTCGGACAGTACGAAAAACTGTTTTTT. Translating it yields CASSFGQYEKLFF.

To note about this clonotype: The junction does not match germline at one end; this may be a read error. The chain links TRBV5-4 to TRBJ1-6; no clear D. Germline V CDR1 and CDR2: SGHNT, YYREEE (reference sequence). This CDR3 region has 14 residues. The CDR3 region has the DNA TGTGCCAGCAGCTCTAGACGTATGGATTCACCCCCCCACTTT. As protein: CASSSRRMDSPPHF.

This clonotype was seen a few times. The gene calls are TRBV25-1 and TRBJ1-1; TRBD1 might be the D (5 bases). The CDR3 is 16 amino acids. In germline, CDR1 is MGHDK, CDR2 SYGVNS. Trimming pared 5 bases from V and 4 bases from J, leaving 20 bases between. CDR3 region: CASSPALGRGGTEAFF. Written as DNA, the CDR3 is TGTGCCAGCAGTCCGGCTCTGGGCCGGGGGGGCACTGAAGCTTTCTTT. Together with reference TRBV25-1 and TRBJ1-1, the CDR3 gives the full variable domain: EADIYQTPRYLVIGTGKKITLECSQTMGHDKMYWYQQDPGMELHLIHYSYGVNSTEKGDLSSESTVSRIRTEHFPLTLESARPSHTSQYLCASSPALGRGGTEAFFGQGTRLTVV.

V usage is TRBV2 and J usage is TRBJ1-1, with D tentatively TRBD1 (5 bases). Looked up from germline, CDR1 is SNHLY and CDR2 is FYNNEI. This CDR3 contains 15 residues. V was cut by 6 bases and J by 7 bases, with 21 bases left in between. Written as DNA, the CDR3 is TGTGCCAGCAGGAGGGACGTTTCCGGGGAGGGTGAAGCTTTCTTT. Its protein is CASRRDVSGEGEAFF.

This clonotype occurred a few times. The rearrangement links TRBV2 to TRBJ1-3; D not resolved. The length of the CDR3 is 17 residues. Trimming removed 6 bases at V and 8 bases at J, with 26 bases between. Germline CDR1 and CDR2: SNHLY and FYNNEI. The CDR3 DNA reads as TGTGCCAGCAGGATCCTCACTGGAGGACTTCTTATTGACACCATATATTTT. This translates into CASRILTGGLLIDTIYF.

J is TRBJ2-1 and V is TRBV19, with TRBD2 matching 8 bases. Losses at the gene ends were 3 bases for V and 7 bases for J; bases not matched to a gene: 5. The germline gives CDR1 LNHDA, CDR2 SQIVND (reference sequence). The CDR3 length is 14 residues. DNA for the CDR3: TGTGCCAGTAGTATCGGGGGGGCGAATAATGAGCAGTTCTTC. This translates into CASSIGGANNEQFF.

CDR3 sequence (DNA): TGTGCCAGCAGCCGCCCCAAAGGGCCCCAGTACTTC. Protein sequence: CASSRPKGPQYF. The chain joins TRBV7-9 to TRBJ2-5; the D is unclear. Germline CDR1 SEHNR, CDR2 FQNEAQ (reference sequence). V was shortened by 5 bases and J by 9 bases, with 13 bases between the two germline ends. This CDR3 is built from 12 residues.

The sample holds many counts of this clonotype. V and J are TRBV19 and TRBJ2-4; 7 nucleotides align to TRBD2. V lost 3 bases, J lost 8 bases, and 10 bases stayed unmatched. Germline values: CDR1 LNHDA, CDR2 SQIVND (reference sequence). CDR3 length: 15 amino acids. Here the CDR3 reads CASSIRVSAGDIQYF. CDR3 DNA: TGTGCCAGTAGTATTCGGGTCAGCGCGGGGGACATTCAGTACTTC.

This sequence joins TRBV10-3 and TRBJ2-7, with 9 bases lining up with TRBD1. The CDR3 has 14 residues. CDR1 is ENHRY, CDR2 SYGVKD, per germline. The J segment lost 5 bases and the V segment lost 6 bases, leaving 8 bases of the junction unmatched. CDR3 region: CAISPGQGGDEQYF. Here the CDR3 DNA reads TGTGCCATCAGCCCGGGACAGGGAGGCGACGAGCAGTACTTC.

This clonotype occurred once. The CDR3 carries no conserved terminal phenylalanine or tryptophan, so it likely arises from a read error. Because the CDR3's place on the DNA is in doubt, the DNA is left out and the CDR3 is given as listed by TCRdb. CDR3 sequence: CASSFGRR. This chain links TRBV7-9 with TRBJ2-7; TRBD2 is the table's D call and was not checked against the DNA. The length of the CDR3 is 8 amino acids, counting both ends. Germline V gives CDR1 SEHNR, CDR2 FQNEAQ (reference sequence).

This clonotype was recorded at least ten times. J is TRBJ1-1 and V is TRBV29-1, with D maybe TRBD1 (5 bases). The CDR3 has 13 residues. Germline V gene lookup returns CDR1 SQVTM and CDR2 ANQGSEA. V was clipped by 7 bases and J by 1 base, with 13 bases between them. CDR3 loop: CSGELGTNTEAFF. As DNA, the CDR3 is TGCAGCGGTGAGTTGGGGACGAACACTGAAGCTTTCTTT.

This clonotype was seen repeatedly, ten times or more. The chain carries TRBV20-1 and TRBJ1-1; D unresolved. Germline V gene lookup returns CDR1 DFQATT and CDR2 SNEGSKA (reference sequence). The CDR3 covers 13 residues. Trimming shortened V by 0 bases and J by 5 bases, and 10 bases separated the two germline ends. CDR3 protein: CSARDYGETEAFF. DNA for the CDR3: TGCAGTGCTAGAGATTACGGTGAGACTGAAGCTTTCTTT.

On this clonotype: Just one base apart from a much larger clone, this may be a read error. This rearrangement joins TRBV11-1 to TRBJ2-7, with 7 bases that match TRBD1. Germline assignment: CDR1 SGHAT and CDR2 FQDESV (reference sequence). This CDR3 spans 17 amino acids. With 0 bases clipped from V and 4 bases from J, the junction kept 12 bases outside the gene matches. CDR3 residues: CASSLARGGQRPYEQYF. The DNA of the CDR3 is TGTGCCAGCAGCTTAGCTCGAGGGGGACAGCGACCTTACGAGCAGTACTTC.

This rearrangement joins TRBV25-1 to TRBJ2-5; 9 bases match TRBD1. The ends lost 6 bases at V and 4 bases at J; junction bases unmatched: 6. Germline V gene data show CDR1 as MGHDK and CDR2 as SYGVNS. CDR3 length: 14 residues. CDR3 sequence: CASSHRTGAETQYF. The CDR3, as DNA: TGTGCCAGCAGCCATCGGACAGGGGCAGAGACCCAGTACTTC.

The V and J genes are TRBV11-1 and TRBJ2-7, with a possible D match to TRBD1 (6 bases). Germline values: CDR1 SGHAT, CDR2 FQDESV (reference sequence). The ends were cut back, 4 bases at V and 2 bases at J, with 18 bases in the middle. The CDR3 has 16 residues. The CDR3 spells CASSSGQRKGTYEQYF. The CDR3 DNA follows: TGTGCCAGCAGCTCAGGACAGCGAAAGGGAACCTACGAGCAGTACTTC.

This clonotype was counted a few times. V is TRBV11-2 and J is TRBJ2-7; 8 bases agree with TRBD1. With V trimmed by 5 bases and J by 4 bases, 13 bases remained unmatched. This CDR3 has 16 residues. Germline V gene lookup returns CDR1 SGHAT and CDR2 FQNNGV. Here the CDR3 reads CASSPRPRGREYEQYF. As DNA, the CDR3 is TGTGCCAGCAGCCCTCGTCCCAGGGGGCGCGAATACGAGCAGTACTTC.

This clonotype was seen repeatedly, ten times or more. CDR3 sequence reads: CATSIGRKAGTEAFF. The CDR3 DNA is TGTGCCACCAGCATAGGACGGAAGGCAGGGACTGAAGCTTTCTTT. The chain carries TRBV15 and TRBJ1-1; TRBD1 is a possible D gene (5 bases). V was shortened by 4 bases and J by 5 bases, with 17 bases between the two germline ends. Per the germline V gene, CDR1 is LNHNV and CDR2 is YYDKDF (reference sequence). CDR3 length: 15 amino acids.